Listed here is a single TCR beta chain. Amplification used 60 Vbeta primers and 13 Jbeta primers. Assay: immunoSEQ multiplex PCR; the TCRdb copy retains only in-frame clones and omits some. The table has roughly 84,000 clones, over 75% seen once; the top ten hold about 3.1%. The V and J ends lost 4 bases and 5 bases respectively, with 18 bases between them. From germline, CDR1 is SGHTS and CDR2 YDEGEE. The CDR3 has 15 amino acids. This sample was included in a study of cytomegalovirus exposure and HLA in healthy donors. Sequencing was carried out using PBMCs. V gene TRBV5-8 combines with J gene TRBJ2-5; D perhaps matches TRBD2 (7 bases). The sequence was obtained from a man in his fifties in good health and CMV-seronegative. The CDR3 DNA reads TGTGCCAGCAGCCCCACGGGGGGCCGGGGGGAGACCCAGTACTTC. It specifies CASSPTGGRGETQYF.